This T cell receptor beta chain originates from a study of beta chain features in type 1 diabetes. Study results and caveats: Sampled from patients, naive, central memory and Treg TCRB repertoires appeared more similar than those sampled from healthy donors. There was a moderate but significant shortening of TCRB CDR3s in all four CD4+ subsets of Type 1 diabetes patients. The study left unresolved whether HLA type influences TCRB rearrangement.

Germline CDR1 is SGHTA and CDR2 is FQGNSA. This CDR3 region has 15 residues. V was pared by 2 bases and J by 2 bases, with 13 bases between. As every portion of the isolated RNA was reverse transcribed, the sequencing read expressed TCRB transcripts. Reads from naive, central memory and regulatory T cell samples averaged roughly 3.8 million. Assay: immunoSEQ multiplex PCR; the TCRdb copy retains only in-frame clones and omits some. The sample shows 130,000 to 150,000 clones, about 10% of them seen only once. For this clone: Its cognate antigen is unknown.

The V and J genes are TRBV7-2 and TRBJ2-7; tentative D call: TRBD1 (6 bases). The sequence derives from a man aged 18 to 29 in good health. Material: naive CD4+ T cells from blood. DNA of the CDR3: TGTGCCAGCAGCTTATCCCCGACAGGAACCTACGAGCAGTACTTC. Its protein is CASSLSPTGTYEQYF. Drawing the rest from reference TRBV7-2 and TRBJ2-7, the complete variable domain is GAGVSQSPSNKVTEKGKDVELRCDPISGHTALYWYRQSLGQGLEFLIYFQGNSAPDKSGLPSDRFSAERTGGSVSTLTIQRTQQEDSAVYLCASSLSPTGTYEQYFGPGTRLTVT.